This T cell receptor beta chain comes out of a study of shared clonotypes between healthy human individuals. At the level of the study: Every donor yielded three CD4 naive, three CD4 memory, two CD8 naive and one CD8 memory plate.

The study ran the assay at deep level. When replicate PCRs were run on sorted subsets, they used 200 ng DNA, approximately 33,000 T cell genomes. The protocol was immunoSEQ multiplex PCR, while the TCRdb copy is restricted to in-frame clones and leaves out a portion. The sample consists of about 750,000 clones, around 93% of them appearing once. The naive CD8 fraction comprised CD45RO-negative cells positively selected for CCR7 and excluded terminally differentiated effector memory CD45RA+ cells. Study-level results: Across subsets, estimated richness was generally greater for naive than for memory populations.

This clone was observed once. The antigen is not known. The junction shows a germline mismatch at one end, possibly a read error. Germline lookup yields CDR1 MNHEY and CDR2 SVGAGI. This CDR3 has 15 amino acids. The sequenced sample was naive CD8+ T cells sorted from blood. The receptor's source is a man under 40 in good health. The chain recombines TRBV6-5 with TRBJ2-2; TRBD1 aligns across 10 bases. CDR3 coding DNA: TGTGCCAGCAGTTATGGGACAGGGGTTACCGAGGAGCTGTTTTTT. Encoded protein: CASSYGTGVTEELFF.